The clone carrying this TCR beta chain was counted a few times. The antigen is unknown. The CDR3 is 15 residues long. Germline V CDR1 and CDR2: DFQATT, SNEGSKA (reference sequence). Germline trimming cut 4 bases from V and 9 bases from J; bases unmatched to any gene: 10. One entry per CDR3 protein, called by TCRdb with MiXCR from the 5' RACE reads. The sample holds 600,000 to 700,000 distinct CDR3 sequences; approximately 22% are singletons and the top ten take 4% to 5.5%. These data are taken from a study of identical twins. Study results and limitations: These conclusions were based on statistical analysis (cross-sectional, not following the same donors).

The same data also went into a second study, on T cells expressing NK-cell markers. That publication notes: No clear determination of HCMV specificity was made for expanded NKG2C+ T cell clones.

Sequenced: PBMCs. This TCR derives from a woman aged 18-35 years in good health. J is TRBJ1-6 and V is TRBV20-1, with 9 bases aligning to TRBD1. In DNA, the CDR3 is TGCAGTGCTATCGCTGACAGGGGGAAAACTTCACCCCTCCACTTT. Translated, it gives CSAIADRGKTSPLHF.